This entry features one TCR beta chain sequence. Its target antigen remains unknown. Because the CDR3 is missing its conserved closing phenylalanine or tryptophan, this is likely a read error. Library creation used multiplex PCR. The data were produced on an Illumina HiSeq 2500. Following protocols modified from ARM-PCR, the researchers constructed TCRbeta libraries through three rounds of nested PCR with primers (Table S4). Before sequencing, PCR products of 200-500 bp were cut from the gel and purified using the QIAquick gel extraction kit. As for the authors' bioinformatics: Reads were cleaned using Trimmomatic, were merged into complete CDR3 sequences using FLASH, and were assigned to V(D)J germline segments using MiTCR. Clonal diversity was computed as the inverse Simpson's index with VDJtools. In-frame sequences lacking a premature stop codon were counted as productive reads. TCRdb trimmed public reads at Q25 via fastp, called clones via MiXCR and kept in-frame beta chains. Each entry merges the rows of one CDR3 protein and shows their most common DNA and genes. The V and J calls come from TCRdb's annotation, not from the publication. The sample contains some 99,000 distinct CDR3 sequences, about 61% of them found a single time. The ten largest clonotypes hold roughly 20% of the sample.

RNA was isolated from bulk, unsorted tissue, and RNA quality was assessed with a NanoDrop ND-1000 and an Agilent 2100. For the normal lung samples, distant non-tumor tissue was collected more than 3 cm away from the tumor edge. The donors were newly diagnosed lung cancer patients admitted for thoracic surgery in China from August to November 2014 who had not received prior chemotherapy. Patients who had received previous radiotherapy or chemotherapy, or who had another concurrent cancer, were excluded from the study. Surgical tissue pieces of roughly 1-2 cm3 were preserved in RNAlater solution and were kept at -80 degrees C until use. This entry comes from a study of tumor and adjacent non-tumor tissue in lung cancer (dated by TCRdb to 2017 to 2018). Looking at the study overall: Patients with adenocarcinoma (about 12), squamous cell carcinoma (2) and small cell lung cancer (1) were included in the cohort. Among the roughly 15 patients, ages ranged from about 31 to 85 years, some ten were men and 5 were women, and disease was TNM stage I to III. For each patient, one tumor sample and one normal lung sample were taken, giving thirty paired specimens that underwent TCRbeta CDR3 sequencing. The study compared bulk TCRbeta repertoires from lung tumor tissue and matched distant non-tumor lung tissue of about 16 lung cancer patients. Sequencing produced approximately 130 million productive TCRbeta reads in total, an average of approximately 4 million reads per sample. Study-wide findings and limitations: Younger patients had significantly higher TCR diversity, and higher tumor TCR diversity was associated with shorter overall and disease-free survival. A significantly larger cumulative share of the repertoire was made up by the top 100 clones in normal lung than in tumor tissue. Neither the sequencing platform nor unique molecular identifiers are mentioned in the methods. Significantly higher TCR diversity (inverse Simpson) was observed in tumor tissue than in normal lung tissue (roughly 390 vs 170, P = 0.0075, Mann-Whitney U test). Because peripheral blood was not sequenced, the blood TCRbeta repertoires of the lung cancer patients in the study went unexamined. The cohort had only 15 or so patients, and the authors noted that larger samples and more detailed clinical data are needed.

The CDR3 length is 14 residues, termini included. Only the CDR3 DNA stays, 42 bases, in frame from base 1. The germline V gene sets CDR1 to MNHEY and CDR2 to SVGAGI. Trimming costs V 7 bases and J 7 bases, and their ends lie 17 bases apart. The sample was distant non-tumor lung tissue. The sequence came from a man aged 55 to 70 with non-small cell lung cancer. The rearrangement combines TRBV6-5 with TRBJ2-1; the D region possibly corresponds to TRBD2 (5 bases align). The CDR3 is CASTTDYPYNEQFS. The bases are TGTGCCAGCACCACAGACTACCCGTATAATGAGCAGTTCTCC.